Each of the 6 T cell receptor beta chains below was sequenced from the same sample in a study of blood T cell repertoires in COVID-19 (dated by TCRdb to 2018 to 2020). The library was built by means of the immunoSEQ multiplex PCR assay. In TCRdb, the immuneACCESS table is reduced to in-frame sequences with V and J assigned. These tables do not hold every clone; where another copy was compared, an unresolved V gene accounts for under half, and the others remain unexplained. This sample comprises some 200,000 clones, 86% of them detected only once. The ten largest make up about 3.1% of the sample. Sequencing used PBMCs or T cells enriched from blood (not recorded which). All receptors derive from a woman aged 50 to 65 in a cohort exposed to, infected with or recovered from COVID-19 (not recorded which).

Concerning this clone: At one of its ends the junction is not consistent with the germline gene, which may arise from a read error. CDR3 sequence (DNA): TGCGCCAGCAGCTTGGCGGGACAGGGCACTGGGGCGTTGATCTTC. Translated: CASSLAGQGTGALIF. V gene TRBV5-1 combines with J gene TRBJ1-2; TRBD1 agrees at 9 bases. The CDR3 loop spans 15 amino acids. Germline CDR1 SGHRS, CDR2 YFSETQ.

The rearrangement uses TRBV30 and TRBJ1-1; TRBD1 might be the D (5 bases). The germline V gene has CDR1 GTSNPN and CDR2 SVGIG (reference sequence). Deletions cut 0 bases from V and 5 bases from J, with 10 bases between. This CDR3 spans 13 amino acids. CDR3 DNA sequence: TGTGCCTGGAGTGTCACAGGTGGGACTGAAGCTTTCTTT. Protein sequence: CAWSVTGGTEAFF.

The gene calls are TRBV7-2 and TRBJ2-2; D ambiguous. CDR1 and CDR2 (germline): SGHTA, FQGNSA. With 5 bases removed from V and 6 bases from J, the gap between germline ends came to 10 bases. The CDR3 runs 13 residues. The CDR3 coding sequence is TGTGCCAGCAGCCTACCCAGGCCCGGGGAGCTGTTTTTT. It encodes CASSLPRPGELFF.

This chain uses TRBV30 with TRBJ1-6; D remains ambiguous. Germline V gives CDR1 GTSNPN, CDR2 SVGIG (reference sequence). The CDR3 length is 13 residues. Trimming cost V 3 bases and J 10 bases, with 13 bases left between them. The CDR3 region is CAWSGSSRSPLHF. Written as DNA, the CDR3 is TGTGCCTGGAGCGGATCCTCTAGGTCACCCCTCCACTTT.

This clone was seen only once. V gene TRBV28 combines with J gene TRBJ2-2; 8 positions match TRBD1. Germline loops: CDR1 MDHEN, CDR2 SYDVKM. This CDR3 has 15 amino acids. V shed 7 bases and J 5 bases; nucleotides not matched to a gene: 9. As DNA, the CDR3 is TGTGCCAGCATGGTCGGACAGGGATGGACCGGGGAGCTGTTTTTT. Translation gives CASMVGQGWTGELFF.

The J gene is TRBJ1-6, the V gene TRBV6-2 or TRBV6-3; 10 bases match TRBD1. The CDR3 length is 14 residues. V lost 6 bases and J lost 8; bases outside the gene matches: 4. Germline CDR1 and CDR2: MNHEY and SVGEGT. As DNA, the CDR3 is TGTGCCAGCAGCTTGACAGGGGGCCATTCACCCCTCCACTTT. Amino acid sequence: CASSLTGGHSPLHF.